Presented here are 11 T cell receptor beta chains from one specimen sequenced in a study of cytomegalovirus exposure and HLA in healthy donors. The PCR employed 60 Vbeta primers together with 13 Jbeta primers. Data came from immunoSEQ multiplex PCR; TCRdb stores just in-frame clones and leaves some out. The data show under 95,000 clones, with more than 70% seen just once and roughly 2% held by the top ten. Material: PBMCs. These receptors were taken from a man aged 35 to 55 in good health and CMV-seronegative.

The J gene is TRBJ2-5, the V gene TRBV7-8; D is uncertain. Trimming took off 6 bases at V and 0 bases at J, with 17 bases between the two ends. The CDR3 extends over 16 amino acids. Germline loops: CDR1 SGHVS, CDR2 FQNEAQ. The CDR3 DNA reads TGTGCCAGCAGGAGACACCAGCTGAAGTACCAAGAGACCCAGTACTTC. It encodes CASRRHQLKYQETQYF.

V is TRBV30 and J is TRBJ2-1, with D uncertain. The V end was cut by 4 bases, the J end by 1 base, with 11 bases between. The CDR3 runs 14 residues. Germline V CDR1 and CDR2: GTSNPN, SVGIG (reference sequence). The DNA for the CDR3 is TGTGCCTGGATTAGGCGGCTTTCCTACAATGAGCAGTTCTTC. Translating it yields CAWIRRLSYNEQFF.

This chain joins TRBV7-3 and TRBJ2-1, with 8 bases lining up with TRBD2. CDR1 is SGHTA and CDR2 is FQGTGA in the germline V gene. The CDR3 totals 16 residues. V shed 0 bases and J 8 bases; nucleotides not matched to a gene: 9. DNA of the CDR3: TGTGCCAGCAGCTTAACTGCGGCTAGCGGGTATGATGAGCAGTTCTTC. Translated: CASSLTAASGYDEQFF.

This clone has just a few counts. V is TRBV29-1 and J is TRBJ1-1; D is undetermined. V lost 8 bases to trimming and J lost 1 base, with 11 bases between them. The V gene's germline CDR1 is SQVTM and CDR2 ANQGSEA. This CDR3 has 12 residues. The CDR3 spells CSSGRTNTEAFF. In DNA form, the CDR3 reads TGCAGCAGCGGACGGACGAACACTGAAGCTTTCTTT.

This rearrangement joins TRBV5-1 to TRBJ2-7, with 13 bases identical to TRBD2. This CDR3 contains 17 residues. V lost 3 bases, J lost 5 bases, and 11 bases stayed unmatched. The germline gives CDR1 SGHRS, CDR2 YFSETQ. The CDR3: CASSSLGTSGEKDEQYF. CDR3 bases: TGCGCCAGCAGCTCCCTGGGGACTAGCGGGGAGAAGGACGAGCAGTACTTC.

The gene calls are TRBV7-6 and TRBJ2-5; D is perhaps TRBD2 (7 bases). The CDR3 runs to 15 residues. Germline V gene data show CDR1 as SGHVS and CDR2 as FNYEAQ. The ends were cut back, 5 bases at V and 5 bases at J, with 18 bases in the middle. The CDR3 sequence: CASSPAGANSETQYF. CDR3 bases: TGTGCCAGCAGCCCCGCGGGGGCGAATTCGGAGACCCAGTACTTC. Variable domain in full (rest from reference TRBV7-6 and TRBJ2-5): GAGVSQSPRYKVTKRGQDVALRCDPISGHVSLYWYRQALGQGPEFLTYFNYEAQQDKSGLPNDRFSAERPEGSISTLTIQRTEQRDSAMYRCASSPAGANSETQYFGPGTRLLVL.

This chain links TRBV9 with TRBJ2-2; TRBD1 is a possible D gene (5 bases). The CDR3 contains 14 residues. V lost 2 bases and J lost 3, with 8 bases in between. Germline assignment: CDR1 SGDLS and CDR2 YYNGEE. The CDR3 DNA is TGTGCCAGCAGCGTCACAGGATACACCGGGGAGCTGTTTTTT. The encoded protein is CASSVTGYTGELFF.

This chain uses TRBV19 with TRBJ2-1, with 9 bases lining up with TRBD1. The CDR3 runs to 14 residues. Per germline, CDR1 LNHDA and CDR2 SQIVND (reference sequence). After removal of 9 bases from V and 10 bases from J, the junction contained 13 bases not matched to a gene. The CDR3 here is CARRTGQGHREQFF. The CDR3 DNA reads TGTGCCAGGAGAACGGGACAGGGACATAGGGAGCAGTTCTTC.

This chain connects TRBV11-2 to TRBJ2-5; D ambiguous. Germline CDR1 is SGHAT and CDR2 is FQNNGV. The CDR3 spans 11 residues. The V end lost 3 bases, the J end lost 5 bases, and 4 bases lay between the germline ends. CDR3 in DNA: TGTGCCAGCAGCTTTATGGAGACCCAGTACTTC. Encoded protein: CASSFMETQYF. Looking up the rest from reference TRBV11-2 and TRBJ2-5 gives the full variable domain: EAGVAQSPRYKIIEKRQSVAFWCNPISGHATLYWYQQILGQGPKLLIQFQNNGVVDDSQLPKDRFSAERLKGVDSTLKIQPAKLEDSAVYLCASSFMETQYFGPGTRLLVL.

This rearrangement joins TRBV19 to TRBJ2-1; TRBD2 matches at 11 bases. This CDR3 spans 15 amino acids. Germline assignment: CDR1 LNHDA and CDR2 SQIVND (reference sequence). V was clipped by 3 bases and J by 8 bases; unmatched bases: 6. The CDR3 DNA follows: TGTGCCAGTAGTATTTCTAGCGGGGGGATCGATGAGCAGTTCTTC. Translation: CASSISSGGIDEQFF.

The chain carries TRBV7-2 and TRBJ1-1, with D hard to call. Germline V gene lookup returns CDR1 SGHTA and CDR2 FQGNSA. The CDR3 has 14 residues. Trimming removed 1 base at V and 8 bases at J, with 14 bases between. CDR3 sequence reads: CASSLDAVKREAFF. In DNA, the CDR3 is TGTGCCAGCAGCTTAGACGCCGTTAAGCGGGAAGCTTTCTTT.